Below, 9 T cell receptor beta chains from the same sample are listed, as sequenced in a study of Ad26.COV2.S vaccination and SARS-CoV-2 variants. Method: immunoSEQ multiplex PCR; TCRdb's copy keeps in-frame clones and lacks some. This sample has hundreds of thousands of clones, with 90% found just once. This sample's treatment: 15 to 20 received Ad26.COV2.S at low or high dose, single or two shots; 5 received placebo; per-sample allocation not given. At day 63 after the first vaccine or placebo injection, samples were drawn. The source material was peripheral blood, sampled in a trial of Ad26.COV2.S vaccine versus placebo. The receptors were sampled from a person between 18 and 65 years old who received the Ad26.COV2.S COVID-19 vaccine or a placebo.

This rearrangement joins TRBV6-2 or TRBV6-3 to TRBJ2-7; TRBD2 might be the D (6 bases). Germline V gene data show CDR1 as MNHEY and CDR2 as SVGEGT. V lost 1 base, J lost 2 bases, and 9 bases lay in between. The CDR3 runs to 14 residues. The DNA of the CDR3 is TGTGCCAGCAGTTACTGGGGGGAAACCTACGAGCAGTACTTC. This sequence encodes CASSYWGETYEQYF.

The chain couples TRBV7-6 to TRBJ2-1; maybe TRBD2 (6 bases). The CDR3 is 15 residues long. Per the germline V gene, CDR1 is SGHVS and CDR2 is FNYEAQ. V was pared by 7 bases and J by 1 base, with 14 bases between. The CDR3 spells CASTPPGGSYNEQFF. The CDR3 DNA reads TGTGCCAGCACCCCCCCTGGGGGGTCCTACAATGAGCAGTTCTTC.

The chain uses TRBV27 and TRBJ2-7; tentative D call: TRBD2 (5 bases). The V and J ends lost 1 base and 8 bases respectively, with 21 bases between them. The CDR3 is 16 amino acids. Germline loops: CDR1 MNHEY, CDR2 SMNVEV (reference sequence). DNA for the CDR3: TGTGCCAGCAGTTTATTATCCGGGAAGGACCCCGGGCAGCAGTACTTC. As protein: CASSLLSGKDPGQQYF.

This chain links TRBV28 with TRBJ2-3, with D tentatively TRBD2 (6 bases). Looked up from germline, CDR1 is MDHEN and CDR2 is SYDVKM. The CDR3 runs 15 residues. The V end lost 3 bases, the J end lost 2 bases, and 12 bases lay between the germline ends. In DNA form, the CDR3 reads TGTGCCAGCAGTTTCTGGGACTCCTCCACAGATACGCAGTATTTT. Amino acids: CASSFWDSSTDTQYF. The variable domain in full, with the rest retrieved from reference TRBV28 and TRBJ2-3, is DVKVTQSSRYLVKRTGEKVFLECVQDMDHENMFWYRQDPGLGLRLIYFSYDVKMKEKGDIPEGYSVSREKKERFSLILESASTNQTSMYLCASSFWDSSTDTQYFGPGTRLTVL.

Written as DNA, the CDR3 is TGCAGTGCTGGGATCGACAATGAGCAGTTCTTC. Its translation: CSAGIDNEQFF. This chain connects TRBV20-1 to TRBJ2-1, with unresolved D. This CDR3 is built from 11 residues. Between the trimmed V and J ends, which lost 5 bases and 5 bases, there was a span of 7 bases. Per germline, CDR1 DFQATT and CDR2 SNEGSKA (reference sequence).

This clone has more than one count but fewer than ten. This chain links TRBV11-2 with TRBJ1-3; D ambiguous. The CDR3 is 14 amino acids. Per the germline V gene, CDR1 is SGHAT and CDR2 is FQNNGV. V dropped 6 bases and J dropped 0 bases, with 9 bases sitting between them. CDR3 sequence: CASRITVSGNTIYF. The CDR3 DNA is TGTGCCAGCAGGATAACAGTCTCTGGAAACACCATATATTTT. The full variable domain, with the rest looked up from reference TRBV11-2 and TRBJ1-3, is EAGVAQSPRYKIIEKRQSVAFWCNPISGHATLYWYQQILGQGPKLLIQFQNNGVVDDSQLPKDRFSAERLKGVDSTLKIQPAKLEDSAVYLCASRITVSGNTIYFGEGSWLTVV.

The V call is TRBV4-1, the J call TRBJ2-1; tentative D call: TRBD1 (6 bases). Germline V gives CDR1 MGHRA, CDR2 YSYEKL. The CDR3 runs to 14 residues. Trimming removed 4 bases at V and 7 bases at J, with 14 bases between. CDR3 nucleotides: TGCGCCAGCAGCCCAACAGGGTTGGGGAATGAGCAGTTCTTC. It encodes CASSPTGLGNEQFF.

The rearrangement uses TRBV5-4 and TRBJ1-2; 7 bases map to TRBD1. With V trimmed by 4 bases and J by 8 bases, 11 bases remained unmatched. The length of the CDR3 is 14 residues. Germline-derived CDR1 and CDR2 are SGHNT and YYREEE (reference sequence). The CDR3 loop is CASSLDRAPGGYTF. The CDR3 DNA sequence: TGTGCCAGCAGCCTTGACAGGGCCCCTGGAGGCTACACCTTC.

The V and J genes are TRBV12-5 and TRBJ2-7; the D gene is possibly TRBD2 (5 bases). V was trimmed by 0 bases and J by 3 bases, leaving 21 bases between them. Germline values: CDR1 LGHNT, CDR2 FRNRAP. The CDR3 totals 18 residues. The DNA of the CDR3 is TGTGCTAGTGGTTTGGTACACCCCGAGCACGAAGGAGGCTACGAGCAGTACTTC. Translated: CASGLVHPEHEGGYEQYF.